One and the same sample provided the 21 T cell receptor beta chains below, sequenced in a study of control samples from healthy donors and cancer patients. The table came from immunoSEQ multiplex PCR; TCRdb's copy has only in-frame clones and leaves some out. The sample holds tens of thousands of clones, approximately 90% seen once. Sequencing was performed on PBMCs. The receptors were gathered from a man over 45 with lung cancer.

The chain carries TRBV6-6 and TRBJ2-3, with D maybe TRBD2 (5 bases). Germline CDR1 MNHNY, CDR2 SVGAGI (reference sequence). The CDR3 is 13 amino acids. Between the trimmed V and J ends, which lost 7 bases and 0 bases, there was a span of 8 bases. CDR3 sequence reads: CASTSGSTDTQYF. The CDR3 coding sequence is TGTGCCAGCACCTCGGGGAGCACAGATACGCAGTATTTT.

The gene calls are TRBV3-1 (or the pseudogene TRBV3-2) and TRBJ1-1; D is unclear. The V gene lost 0 bases and the J gene lost 4 bases, with 12 bases spanning the gap. The germline gives CDR1 LGHDT, CDR2 YNNKEL (reference sequence). The CDR3 has 15 amino acids. The CDR3 nucleotides are TGTGCCAGCAGCCAAGATAATAGGGTAGGCACTGAAGCTTTCTTT. It specifies CASSQDNRVGTEAFF.

The DNA for the CDR3 is TGTGCCATCAGTCAGGGCTATGTATCAGATACGCAGTATTTT. Its translation is CAISQGYVSDTQYF. The chain combines TRBV10-3 with TRBJ2-3; D possibly corresponds to TRBD1 (5 bases). Germline CDR1 ENHRY, CDR2 SYGVKD. V was clipped by 5 bases and J by 4 bases, with 13 bases between them. This CDR3 comprises 14 residues.

The gene calls are TRBV5-1 and TRBJ1-5; tentatively, D is TRBD1 (6 bases). Trimming took off 0 bases at V and 5 bases at J, with 12 bases between the two ends. The CDR3 contains 15 residues. CDR1 is SGHRS and CDR2 is YFSETQ in the germline V gene. The CDR3 DNA reads TGCGCCAGCAGCTTGGAGGGGGGTAGGCATCAGCCCCAGCATTTT. Translating gives CASSLEGGRHQPQHF.

CDR3 coding DNA: TGTGCCAGCAGCAAGTGGACAACAGTTTCACCCCTCCACTTT. Translation: CASSKWTTVSPLHF. The chain links TRBV21-1 to TRBJ1-6; TRBD1 is taken as the D call from the table, unchecked against the DNA. TRBV21-1 is noted as a pseudogene. This CDR3 is 14 amino acids long.

This chain connects TRBV9 to TRBJ2-7; D might be TRBD2 (5 bases). The CDR3 is 15 residues long. V lost 0 bases and J 5 bases, leaving 15 bases between the germline ends. Looked up from germline, CDR1 is SGDLS and CDR2 is YYNGEE. CDR3 in amino acids: CASSVGTTRMDEQYF. The CDR3 nucleotides are TGTGCCAGCAGCGTAGGAACTACTAGAATGGACGAGCAGTACTTC.

This chain links TRBV18 with TRBJ2-1; 16 positions match TRBD2. Germline assignment: CDR1 KGHSH and CDR2 LQKENI. V was pared by 3 bases and J by 8 bases, with 7 bases of the junction left unmatched. This CDR3 region has 17 residues. CDR3 sequence (DNA): TGTGCCAGCTCACCCCCGGGACTAGCGGGGGGGCCTTATGAGCAGTTCTTC. It is translated as CASSPPGLAGGPYEQFF.

This clone showed up just a few times. The chain employs TRBV6-2 or TRBV6-3 and TRBJ2-7, with 10 nucleotides matching TRBD2. CDR1 is MNHEY, CDR2 SVGEGT, per germline. The length of the CDR3 is 15 residues. V was clipped by 5 bases and J by 4 bases; unmatched bases: 8. As DNA, the CDR3 is TGTGCCAGCAGTCTTAGCGGGGGGATCGGTTACGAGCAGTACTTC. Its protein is CASSLSGGIGYEQYF.

The CDR3 region is CASSITGITYNSPLHF. The CDR3 DNA is TGTGCCAGTAGTATTACAGGGATAACCTATAATTCACCCCTCCACTTT. The V gene is TRBV19, the J gene TRBJ1-6; maybe TRBD1 (6 bases). The CDR3 length is 16 residues. The germline V gene has CDR1 LNHDA and CDR2 SQIVND (reference sequence). With 3 bases removed from V and 2 bases from J, the gap between germline ends came to 11 bases.

The chain is built from TRBV7-2 and TRBJ1-1; D might be TRBD1 (6 bases). The V end was cut by 7 bases, the J end by 1 base, with 13 bases between. Per the germline V gene, CDR1 is SGHTA and CDR2 is FQGNSA. The CDR3 covers 14 residues. The CDR3 loop reads CASNRRGGNTEAFF. CDR3 nucleotide sequence: TGTGCCAGCAACAGAAGGGGGGGGAACACTGAAGCTTTCTTT.

This clone was seen a few times. The rearrangement uses TRBV6-5 and TRBJ1-1; D uncertain. The CDR3 length is 15 residues. Germline loops: CDR1 MNHEY, CDR2 SVGAGI. V lost 8 bases to trimming and J lost 1 base, with 17 bases between them. This CDR3 reads CASVPTSGKNTEAFF. CDR3 DNA: TGTGCCAGCGTCCCCACGTCCGGGAAGAACACTGAAGCTTTCTTT.

The chain recombines TRBV4-1 with TRBJ1-4; D unclear. Trimming cost V 3 bases and J 4 bases, with 9 bases left between them. Germline lookup yields CDR1 MGHRA and CDR2 YSYEKL. The CDR3 is 14 amino acids. CDR3 sequence: CASSHRAGNEKLFF. The DNA for the CDR3 is TGCGCCAGCAGCCATAGGGCAGGTAATGAAAAACTGTTTTTT.

The V gene is TRBV27, the J gene TRBJ1-6; possible D gene TRBD1, 5 bases. The CDR3 length is 12 residues. V was cut by 10 bases and J by 8 bases, with 12 bases left in between. The germline V gene has CDR1 MNHEY and CDR2 SMNVEV (reference sequence). CDR3 bases: TGTGCCACCGGGAACAGGTATTCACCCCTCCACTTT. This sequence encodes CATGNRYSPLHF.

This sequence joins TRBV2 and TRBJ2-1, with 12 bases aligning to TRBD2. The CDR3 sequence is 17 residues long. V lost 5 bases, J lost 5 bases, and 10 bases stayed unmatched. Looked up from germline, CDR1 is SNHLY and CDR2 is FYNNEI. The CDR3 loop reads CASSQFGLAGPNNEQFF. The CDR3 DNA reads TGTGCCAGCAGTCAATTCGGACTAGCGGGGCCGAACAATGAGCAGTTCTTC. Variable domain in full (rest from reference TRBV2 and TRBJ2-1): EPEVTQTPSHQVTQMGQEVILRCVPISNHLYFYWYRQILGQKVEFLVSFYNNEISEKSEIFDDQFSVERPDGSNFTLKIRSTKLEDSAMYFCASSQFGLAGPNNEQFFGPGTRLTVL.

This clone came up once. The V gene is TRBV2, the J gene TRBJ2-7; no firm D call. V dropped 3 bases and J dropped 11 bases, with 29 bases sitting between them. The CDR3 totals 17 residues. The germline V gene encodes CDR1 SNHLY and CDR2 FYNNEI. CDR3 DNA sequence: TGTGCCAGCAGTGACCCTGCCGATGTCGCAGGTAGCTCGGCGGAGTACTTC. Its translation: CASSDPADVAGSSAEYF.

This chain joins TRBV4-3 and TRBJ1-5; D unclear. The length of the CDR3 is 13 residues. The germline gives CDR1 LGHNA, CDR2 YSLEER. Deletions cut 0 bases from V and 5 bases from J, with 5 bases between. The CDR3 nucleotides are TGCGCCAGCAGCCAAGAGAGAGATCAGCCCCAGCATTTT. Translation gives CASSQERDQPQHF.

The CDR3 reads CASSNGGAQGTNYGYTF. As DNA, the CDR3 is TGTGCCAGCAGTAACGGGGGAGCGCAGGGAACTAACTATGGCTACACCTTC. The chain is built from TRBV28 and TRBJ1-2, with D possibly being TRBD1 (5 bases). The CDR3 has 17 residues. V was trimmed by 5 bases and J by 0 bases, leaving 19 bases between them. Germline assignment: CDR1 MDHEN and CDR2 SYDVKM.

This clone was recorded once. The gene calls are TRBV3-1 (or the pseudogene TRBV3-2) and TRBJ1-1; 7 bases fit TRBD1. CDR1 and CDR2 (germline): LGHDT, YNNKEL (reference sequence). The CDR3 spans 16 residues. J lost 5 bases, V lost 0 bases, and 9 bases had no gene match. The CDR3 nucleotides are TGTGCCAGCAGCCAAGATGTCGCAGGGGGGATGACTGAAGCTTTCTTT. This codes for CASSQDVAGGMTEAFF.

The chain links TRBV19 to TRBJ1-2; possibly TRBD1 for D (5 bases). The ends were cut back, 3 bases at V and 5 bases at J, with 13 bases in the middle. This CDR3 is 14 amino acids long. The germline CDR1 and CDR2 sequences are LNHDA and SQIVND (reference sequence). Written as DNA, the CDR3 is TGTGCCAGTAGTATTCAAGGGGAACTATATGGCTACACCTTC. It yields the protein CASSIQGELYGYTF.

CDR3 DNA sequence: TGTGCCAGCAGTATCTGGGAGCTCTCTGGTGACACAGATACGCAGTATTTT. Residues: CASSIWELSGDTDTQYF. J is TRBJ2-3 and V is TRBV28; TRBD2 might be the D (5 bases). Trimming took 5 bases from V and 2 from J, leaving 20 bases between them. Germline loops: CDR1 MDHEN, CDR2 SYDVKM. The CDR3 has 17 residues.

The chain has TRBV7-8 and TRBJ2-2; unclear D gene. The V end was cut by 3 bases, the J end by 4 bases, with 6 bases between. This CDR3 spans 13 amino acids. In germline, CDR1 is SGHVS, CDR2 FQNEAQ. CDR3 coding DNA: TGTGCCAGCAGCTTCTATATCACCGGGGAGCTGTTTTTT. Amino acid sequence: CASSFYITGELFF.